This T cell receptor beta chain comes out of a study of blood T cell repertoires in COVID-19. About the research overall: Acute and convalescent COVID-19 samples came from the United States, Italy and Spain. T cells, B-cell-depleted T cells, or PBMCs supplied cDNA or gDNA.

In the original analysis: By means of reference gene primer amplification, nucleated cell counts were estimated. TCRdb's table, derived via immunoSEQ multiplex PCR, lists solely in-frame clones and lacks some. The DNA gave D and trimming, while V, J and clone size come from that table. The repertoire holds about 180,000 clones, with 75% to 80% as singletons. V gave up 0 bases and J gave up 1 base; unmatched junction bases: 4. The CDR3 consists of 16 residues. The V gene's germline CDR1 is MNHEY and CDR2 SVGEGT. Sequencing used peripheral blood. This sequence originates from a woman aged 70-85 years with acute or convalescent COVID-19. This chain links TRBV6-2 or TRBV6-3 with TRBJ2-7, with 9 bases that match TRBD2. The CDR3 DNA is TGTGCCAGCAGTTACTCGAGGCTAGCGGGATCCTACGAGCAGTACTTC. Amino acid sequence: CASSYSRLAGSYEQYF.